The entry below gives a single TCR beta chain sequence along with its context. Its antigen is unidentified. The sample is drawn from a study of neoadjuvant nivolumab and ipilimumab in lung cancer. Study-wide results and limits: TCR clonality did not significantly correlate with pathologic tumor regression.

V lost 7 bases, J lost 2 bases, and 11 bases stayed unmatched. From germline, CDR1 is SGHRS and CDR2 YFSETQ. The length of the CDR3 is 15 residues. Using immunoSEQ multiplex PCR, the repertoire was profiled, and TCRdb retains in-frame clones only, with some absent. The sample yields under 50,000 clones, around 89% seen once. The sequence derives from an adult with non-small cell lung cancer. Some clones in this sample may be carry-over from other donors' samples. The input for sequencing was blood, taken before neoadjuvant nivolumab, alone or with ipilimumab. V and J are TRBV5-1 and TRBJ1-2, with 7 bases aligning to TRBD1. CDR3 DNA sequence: TGCGCCAGCCAAGATAGGACAGGAACGAACTATGGCTACACCTTC. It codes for CASQDRTGTNYGYTF.